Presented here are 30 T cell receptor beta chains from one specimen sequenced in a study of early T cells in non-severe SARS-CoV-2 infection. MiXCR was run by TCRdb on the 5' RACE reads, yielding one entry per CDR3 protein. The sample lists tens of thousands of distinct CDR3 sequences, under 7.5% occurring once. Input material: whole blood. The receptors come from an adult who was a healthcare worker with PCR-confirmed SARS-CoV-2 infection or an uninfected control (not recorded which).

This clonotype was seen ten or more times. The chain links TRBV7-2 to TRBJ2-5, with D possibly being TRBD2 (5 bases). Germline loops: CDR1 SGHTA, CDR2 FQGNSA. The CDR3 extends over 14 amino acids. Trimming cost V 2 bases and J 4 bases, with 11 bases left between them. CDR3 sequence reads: CASSLRTRGETQYF. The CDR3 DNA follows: TGTGCCAGCAGCTTAAGGACCCGGGGAGAGACCCAGTACTTC.

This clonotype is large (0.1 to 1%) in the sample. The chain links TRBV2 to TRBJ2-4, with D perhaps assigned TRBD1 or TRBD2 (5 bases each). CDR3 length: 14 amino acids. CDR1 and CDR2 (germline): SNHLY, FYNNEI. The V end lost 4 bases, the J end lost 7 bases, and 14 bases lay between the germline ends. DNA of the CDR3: TGTGCCAGCAGTGCTGGGGACCCGAGGAACATTCAGTACTTC. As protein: CASSAGDPRNIQYF.

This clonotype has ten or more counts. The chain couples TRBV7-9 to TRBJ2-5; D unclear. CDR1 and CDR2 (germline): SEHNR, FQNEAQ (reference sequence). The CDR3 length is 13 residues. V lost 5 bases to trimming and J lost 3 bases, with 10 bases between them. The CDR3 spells CASSPRREETQYF. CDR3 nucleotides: TGTGCCAGCAGCCCTAGAAGGGAAGAGACCCAGTACTTC.

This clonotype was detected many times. In nucleotides, the CDR3 is TGTGCCAGCAGCTTTTCGACTAGCGTGGATGAGCAGTTCTTC. Its protein product is CASSFSTSVDEQFF. The rearrangement joins TRBV5-4 to TRBJ2-1, with 8 bases identical to TRBD2. V gave up 2 bases and J gave up 8 bases; unmatched junction bases: 6. The CDR3 spans 14 residues. Germline-derived CDR1 and CDR2 are SGHNT and YYREEE (reference sequence).

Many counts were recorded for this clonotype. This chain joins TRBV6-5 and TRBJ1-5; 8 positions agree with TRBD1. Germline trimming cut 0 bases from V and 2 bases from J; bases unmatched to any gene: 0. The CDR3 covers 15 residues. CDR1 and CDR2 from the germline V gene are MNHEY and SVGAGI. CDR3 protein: CASSYSGQGNQPQHF. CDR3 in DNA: TGTGCCAGCAGTTACTCGGGACAGGGCAATCAGCCCCAGCATTTT.

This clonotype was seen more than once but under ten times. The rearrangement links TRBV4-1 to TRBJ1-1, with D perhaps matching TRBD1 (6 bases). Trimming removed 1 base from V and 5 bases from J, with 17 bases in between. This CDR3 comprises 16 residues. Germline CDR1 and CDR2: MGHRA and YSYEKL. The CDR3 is CASSQVLGARGTEAFF. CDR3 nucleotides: TGCGCCAGCAGCCAAGTATTGGGGGCCCGCGGGACTGAAGCTTTCTTT.

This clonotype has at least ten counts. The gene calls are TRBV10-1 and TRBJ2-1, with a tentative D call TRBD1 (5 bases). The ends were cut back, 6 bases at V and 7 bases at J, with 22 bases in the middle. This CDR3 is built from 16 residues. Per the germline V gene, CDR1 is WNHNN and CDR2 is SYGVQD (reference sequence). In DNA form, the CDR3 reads TGCGCCAGCAGCCCAGTGGTAGGGTTTAAGGGGAATGAGCAGTTCTTC. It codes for CASSPVVGFKGNEQFF.

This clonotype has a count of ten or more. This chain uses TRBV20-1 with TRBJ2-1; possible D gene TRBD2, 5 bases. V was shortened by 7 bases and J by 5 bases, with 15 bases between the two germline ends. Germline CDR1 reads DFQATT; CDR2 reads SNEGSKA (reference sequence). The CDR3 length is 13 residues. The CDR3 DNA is TGCAGTGGTGTGCTAGCCGGAAACAATGAGCAGTTCTTC. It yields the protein CSGVLAGNNEQFF.

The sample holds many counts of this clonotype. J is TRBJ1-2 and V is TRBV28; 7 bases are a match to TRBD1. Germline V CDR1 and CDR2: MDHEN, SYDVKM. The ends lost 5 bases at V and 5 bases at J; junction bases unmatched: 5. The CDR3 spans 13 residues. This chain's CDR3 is CASSPTTGYGYTF. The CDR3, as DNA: TGTGCCAGCAGTCCCACGACAGGGTATGGCTACACCTTC.

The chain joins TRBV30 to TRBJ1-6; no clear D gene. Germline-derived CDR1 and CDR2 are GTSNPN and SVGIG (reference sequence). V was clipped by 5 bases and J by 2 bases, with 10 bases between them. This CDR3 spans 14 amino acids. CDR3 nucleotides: TGTGCCTGGGCAGACGGACCCTATAATTCACCCCTCCACTTT. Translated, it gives CAWADGPYNSPLHF.

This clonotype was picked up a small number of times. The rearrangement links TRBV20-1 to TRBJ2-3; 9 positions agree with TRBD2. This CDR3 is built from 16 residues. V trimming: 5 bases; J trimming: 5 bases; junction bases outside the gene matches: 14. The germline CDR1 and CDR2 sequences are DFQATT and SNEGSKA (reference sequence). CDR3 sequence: CSADGRLTSGGDTQYF. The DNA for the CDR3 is TGCAGTGCTGATGGACGGTTGACTAGCGGCGGAGATACGCAGTATTTT.

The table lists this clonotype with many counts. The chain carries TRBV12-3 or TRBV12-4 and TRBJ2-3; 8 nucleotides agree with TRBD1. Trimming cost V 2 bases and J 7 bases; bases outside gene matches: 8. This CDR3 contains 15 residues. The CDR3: CASSLRTGYRNTQYF. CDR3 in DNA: TGTGCCAGCAGTTTAAGGACAGGGTATAGAAATACGCAGTATTTT.

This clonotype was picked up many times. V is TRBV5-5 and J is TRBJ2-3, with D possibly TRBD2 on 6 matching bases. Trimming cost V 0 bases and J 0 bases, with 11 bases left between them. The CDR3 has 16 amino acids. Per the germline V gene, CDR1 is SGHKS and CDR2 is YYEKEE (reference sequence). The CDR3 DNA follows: TGTGCCAGCAGCTTGGGACTAGGGAGGAGCACAGATACGCAGTATTTT. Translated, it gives CASSLGLGRSTDTQYF. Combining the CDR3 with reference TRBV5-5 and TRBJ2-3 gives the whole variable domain DAGVTQSPTHLIKTRGQQVTLRCSPISGHKSVSWYQQVLGQGPQFIFQYYEKEERGRGNFPDRFSARQFPNYSSELNVNALLLGDSALYLCASSLGLGRSTDTQYFGPGTRLTVL.

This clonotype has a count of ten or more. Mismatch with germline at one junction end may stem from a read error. DNA of the CDR3: TGTGCAAGTAGGGAGGGGCCCAAAAACATTCAGTACTTC. Its protein is CASREGPKNIQYF. The rearrangement uses TRBV19 and TRBJ2-4; 7 bases match TRBD2. This CDR3 contains 13 residues. Germline V gives CDR1 LNHDA, CDR2 SQIVND (reference sequence).

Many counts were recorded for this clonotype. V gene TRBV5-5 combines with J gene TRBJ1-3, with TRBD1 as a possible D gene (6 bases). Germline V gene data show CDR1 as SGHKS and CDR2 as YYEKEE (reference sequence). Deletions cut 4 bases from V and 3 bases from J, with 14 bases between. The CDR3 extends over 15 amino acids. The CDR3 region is CASSGLGAFGNTIYF. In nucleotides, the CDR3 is TGTGCCAGCAGCGGGCTGGGGGCGTTTGGAAACACCATATATTTT.

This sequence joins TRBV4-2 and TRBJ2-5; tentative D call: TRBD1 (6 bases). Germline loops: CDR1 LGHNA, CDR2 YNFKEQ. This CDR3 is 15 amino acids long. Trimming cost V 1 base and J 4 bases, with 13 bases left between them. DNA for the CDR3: TGTGCCAGCAGCCAAGCAGGGGCCTCCGGAGAGACCCAGTACTTC. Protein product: CASSQAGASGETQYF.

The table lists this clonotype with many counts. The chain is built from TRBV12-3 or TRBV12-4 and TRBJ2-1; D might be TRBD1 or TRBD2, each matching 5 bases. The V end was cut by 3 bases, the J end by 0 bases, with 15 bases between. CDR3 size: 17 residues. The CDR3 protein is CASSFTGLVSSYNEQFF. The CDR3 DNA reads TGTGCCAGCAGTTTTACAGGACTCGTGAGCTCCTACAATGAGCAGTTCTTC.

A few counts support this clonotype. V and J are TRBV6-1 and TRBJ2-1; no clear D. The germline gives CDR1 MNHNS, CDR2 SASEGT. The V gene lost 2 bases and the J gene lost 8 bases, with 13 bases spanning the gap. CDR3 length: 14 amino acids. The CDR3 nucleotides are TGTGCCAGCAGTGAAAGCCGGTGGAGCTATGAGCAGTTCTTC. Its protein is CASSESRWSYEQFF.

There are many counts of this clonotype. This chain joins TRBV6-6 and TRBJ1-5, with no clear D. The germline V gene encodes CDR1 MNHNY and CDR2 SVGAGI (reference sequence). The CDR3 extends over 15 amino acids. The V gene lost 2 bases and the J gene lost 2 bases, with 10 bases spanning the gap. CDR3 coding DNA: TGTGCCAGCAGTTACGTGGGGAAGGGCAATCAGCCCCAGCATTTT. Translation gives CASSYVGKGNQPQHF.

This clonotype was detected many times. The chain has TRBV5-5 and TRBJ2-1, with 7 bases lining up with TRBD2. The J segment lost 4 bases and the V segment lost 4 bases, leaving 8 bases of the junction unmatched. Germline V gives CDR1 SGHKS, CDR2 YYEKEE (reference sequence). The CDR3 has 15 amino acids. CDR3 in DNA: TGTGCCAGCAGCCGGGCGGGAGAGGCTTACAATGAGCAGTTCTTC. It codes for CASSRAGEAYNEQFF.

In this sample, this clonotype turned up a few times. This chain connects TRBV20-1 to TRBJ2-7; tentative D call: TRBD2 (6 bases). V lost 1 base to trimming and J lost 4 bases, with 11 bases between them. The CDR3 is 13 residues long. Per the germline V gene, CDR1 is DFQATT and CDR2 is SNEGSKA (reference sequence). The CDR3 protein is CSARAGEAYEQYF. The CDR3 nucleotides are TGCAGTGCTAGAGCGGGGGAGGCATACGAGCAGTACTTC.

The CDR3 coding sequence is TGTGCCAGCAAGACACAGGGGGCGCGGTCAGATACGCAGTATTTT. Its translation: CASKTQGARSDTQYF. The chain is built from TRBV6-1 and TRBJ2-3; 9 bases agree with TRBD1. Per germline, CDR1 MNHNS and CDR2 SASEGT. The ends lost 7 bases at V and 4 bases at J; junction bases unmatched: 9. The CDR3 consists of 15 residues.

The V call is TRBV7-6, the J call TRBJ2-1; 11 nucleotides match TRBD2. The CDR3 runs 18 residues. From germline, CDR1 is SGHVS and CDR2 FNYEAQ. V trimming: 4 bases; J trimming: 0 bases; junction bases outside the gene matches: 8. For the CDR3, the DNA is TGTGCCAGCAGCTCAATAGCGGGAGGGGGTAGCTCCTACAATGAGCAGTTCTTC. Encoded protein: CASSSIAGGGSSYNEQFF.

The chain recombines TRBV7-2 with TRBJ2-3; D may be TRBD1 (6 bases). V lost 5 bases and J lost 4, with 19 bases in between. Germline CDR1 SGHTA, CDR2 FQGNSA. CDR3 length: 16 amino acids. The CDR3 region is CASSLGHPRGSDTQYF. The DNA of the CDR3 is TGTGCCAGCAGCCTGGGACATCCCCGAGGATCAGATACGCAGTATTTT.

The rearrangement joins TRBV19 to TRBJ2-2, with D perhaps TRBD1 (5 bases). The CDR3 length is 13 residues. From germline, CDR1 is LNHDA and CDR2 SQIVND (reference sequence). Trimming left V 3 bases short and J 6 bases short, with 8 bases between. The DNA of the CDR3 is TGTGCCAGTAGTATCAGGGTGGCCGGGGAGCTGTTTTTT. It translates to CASSIRVAGELFF.

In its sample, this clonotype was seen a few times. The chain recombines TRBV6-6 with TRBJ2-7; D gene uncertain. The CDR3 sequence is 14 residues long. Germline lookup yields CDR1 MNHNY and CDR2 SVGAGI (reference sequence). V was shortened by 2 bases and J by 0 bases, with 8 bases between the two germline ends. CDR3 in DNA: TGTGCCAGCAGTTACGGACGCTACTCCTACGAGCAGTACTTC. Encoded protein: CASSYGRYSYEQYF.

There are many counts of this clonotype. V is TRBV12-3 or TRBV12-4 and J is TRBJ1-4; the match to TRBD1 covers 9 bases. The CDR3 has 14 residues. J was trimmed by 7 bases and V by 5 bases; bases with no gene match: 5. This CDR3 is CASSNRGRVEKLFF. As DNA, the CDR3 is TGTGCCAGCAGTAACAGGGGGCGCGTTGAAAAACTGTTTTTT.

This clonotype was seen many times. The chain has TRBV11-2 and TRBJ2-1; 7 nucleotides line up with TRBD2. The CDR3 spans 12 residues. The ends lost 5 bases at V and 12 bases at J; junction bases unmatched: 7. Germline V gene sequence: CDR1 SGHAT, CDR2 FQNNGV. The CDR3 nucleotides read TGTGCCAGCAGCACGGGACTAACGGTGCAGTTCTTC. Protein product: CASSTGLTVQFF.

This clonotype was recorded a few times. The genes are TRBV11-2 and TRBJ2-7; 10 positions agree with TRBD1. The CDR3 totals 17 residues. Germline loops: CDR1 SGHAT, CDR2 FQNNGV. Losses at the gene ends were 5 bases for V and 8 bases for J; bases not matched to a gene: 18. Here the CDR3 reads CASSPSLGDRGRFKQYF. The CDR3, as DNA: TGTGCCAGCAGCCCATCCCTTGGGGACAGGGGCCGCTTTAAGCAGTACTTC. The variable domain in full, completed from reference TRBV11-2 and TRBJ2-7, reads EAGVAQSPRYKIIEKRQSVAFWCNPISGHATLYWYQQILGQGPKLLIQFQNNGVVDDSQLPKDRFSAERLKGVDSTLKIQPAKLEDSAVYLCASSPSLGDRGRFKQYFGPGTRLTVT.

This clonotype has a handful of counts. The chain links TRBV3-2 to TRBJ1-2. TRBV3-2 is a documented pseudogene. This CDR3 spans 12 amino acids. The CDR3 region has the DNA TGTGCCGGGGGACTGCTAAACTATGGCTACACCTTC. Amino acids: CAGGLLNYGYTF.